This T cell receptor (beta chain) is from a study of blood T cells in healthy people across ages. The study, taken as a whole, reports: The unsorted PBMCs prevented any conclusive comparison of naive versus antigen-experienced cells.

Sample-barcoded 5' priming and a J-beta primer mix drove a second PCR of roughly 6 to 12 cycles. Each sample provided no less than 2.5 million CDR3-containing paired-end reads. TCRdb redid the calling of the 5' RACE reads with MiXCR, one entry per CDR3 protein. The data show around 870,000 distinct CDR3 sequences, more than 25% seen once. This clonotype was recorded at least ten times. Its antigen is unidentified. Each sample yielded at least 6 million isolated PBMCs. Material: blood. The clonotype comes from a woman of 80 years or more in good health.

The CDR3 DNA reads as TGTGCCAGCAGTTACTCGACGGGCGAACCCCGAAAGGATACGCAGTATTTT. This encodes CASSYSTGEPRKDTQYF. The chain has TRBV6-2 or TRBV6-3 and TRBJ2-3; D gene unclear. The CDR3 loop spans 17 amino acids. Germline V gene sequence: CDR1 MNHEY, CDR2 SVGEGT. V lost 0 bases, J lost 6 bases, and 19 bases lay in between.